This entry describes one T cell receptor (beta chain). Its antigen is undetermined. Cultured CD4+ T cell DNA underwent sequencing with the Oncomine TCR Beta short-read assay. TCRdb ran MiXCR on the PCR reads and lists one entry per CDR3 protein. This sample has over 15,000 distinct CDR3 sequences, with 44% found just once. The treatment: roughly ten-day PBMC culture with coronavirus spike peptide pools or control peptides (ViraFEST assay). This record belongs to a study of vaccination and CD4 T cells after COVID-19. Study findings and constraints: The median number of SARS-CoV-2-reactive clonotypes increased from approximately 21 to 40, a change that did not reach significance.

The sequenced material came from CD4+ T cells from blood, cultured in vitro. This TCR came from a human donor who had recovered from COVID-19.

The CDR3 nucleotides read TGCAGTGCTAGAGTGACAGGGGGTAAGGTCTTTGGGGTCTCCTACAATGAGCAGTTCTTC. Its protein is CSARVTGGKVFGVSYNEQFF. The chain uses TRBV20-1 and TRBJ2-1; 9 nucleotides line up with TRBD1. This CDR3 has 20 residues. V lost 1 base and J lost 0; bases outside the gene matches: 16. Germline lookup yields CDR1 DFQATT and CDR2 SNEGSKA (reference sequence).